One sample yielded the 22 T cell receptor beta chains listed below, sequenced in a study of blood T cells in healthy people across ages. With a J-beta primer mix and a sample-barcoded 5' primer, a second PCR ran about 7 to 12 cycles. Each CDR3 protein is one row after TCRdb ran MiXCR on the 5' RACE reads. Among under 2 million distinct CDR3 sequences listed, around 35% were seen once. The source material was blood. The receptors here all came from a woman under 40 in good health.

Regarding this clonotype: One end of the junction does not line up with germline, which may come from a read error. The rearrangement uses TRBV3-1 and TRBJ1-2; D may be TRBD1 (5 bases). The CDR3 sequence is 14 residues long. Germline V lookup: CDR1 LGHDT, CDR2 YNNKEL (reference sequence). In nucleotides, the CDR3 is TGTGCCGGCAGCCAAGTTTCGGGGCCCGGTGGCTACACCTTC. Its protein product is CAGSQVSGPGGYTF.

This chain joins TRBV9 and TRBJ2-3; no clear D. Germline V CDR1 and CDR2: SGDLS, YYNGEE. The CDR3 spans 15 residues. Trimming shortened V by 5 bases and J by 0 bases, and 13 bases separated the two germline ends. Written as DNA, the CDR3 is TGTGCCAGCAGTGGTTCTAGGCCCAGCACAGATACGCAGTATTTT. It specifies CASSGSRPSTDTQYF.

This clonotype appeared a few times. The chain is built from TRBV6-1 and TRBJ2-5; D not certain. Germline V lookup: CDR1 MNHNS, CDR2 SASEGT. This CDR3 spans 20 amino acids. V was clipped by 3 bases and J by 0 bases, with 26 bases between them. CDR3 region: CASSDNNKIATYSYQETQYF. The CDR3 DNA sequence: TGTGCCAGCAGTGATAACAATAAGATTGCTACTTATTCGTACCAAGAGACCCAGTACTTC.

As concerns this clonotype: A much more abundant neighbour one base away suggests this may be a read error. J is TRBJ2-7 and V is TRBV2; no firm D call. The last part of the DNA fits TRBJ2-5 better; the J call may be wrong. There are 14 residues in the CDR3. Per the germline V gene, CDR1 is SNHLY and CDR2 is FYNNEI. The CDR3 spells CASSERVEQETQYF. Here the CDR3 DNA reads TGTGCCAGCAGTGAACGAGTGGAACAAGAGACCCAGTACTTC.

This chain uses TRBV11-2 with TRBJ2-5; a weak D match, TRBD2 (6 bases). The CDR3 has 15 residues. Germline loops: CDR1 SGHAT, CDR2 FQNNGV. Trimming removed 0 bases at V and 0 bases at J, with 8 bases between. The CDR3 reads CASSLDRGYQETQYF. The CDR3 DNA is TGTGCCAGCAGCTTAGATCGGGGGTACCAAGAGACCCAGTACTTC. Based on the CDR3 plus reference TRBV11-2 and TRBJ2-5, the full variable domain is EAGVAQSPRYKIIEKRQSVAFWCNPISGHATLYWYQQILGQGPKLLIQFQNNGVVDDSQLPKDRFSAERLKGVDSTLKIQPAKLEDSAVYLCASSLDRGYQETQYFGPGTRLLVL.

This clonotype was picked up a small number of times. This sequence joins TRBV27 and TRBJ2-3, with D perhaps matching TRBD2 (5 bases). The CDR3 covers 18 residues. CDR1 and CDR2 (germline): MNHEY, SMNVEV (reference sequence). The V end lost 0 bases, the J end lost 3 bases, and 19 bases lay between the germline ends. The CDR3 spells CASSLSIGVTPTTDTQYF. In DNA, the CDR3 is TGTGCCAGCAGTTTATCGATCGGGGTTACCCCTACAACAGATACGCAGTATTTT.

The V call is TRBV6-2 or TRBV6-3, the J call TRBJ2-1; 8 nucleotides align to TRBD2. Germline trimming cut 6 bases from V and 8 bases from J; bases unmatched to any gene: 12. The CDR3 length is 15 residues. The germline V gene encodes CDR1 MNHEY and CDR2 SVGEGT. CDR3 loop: CASSPGLGTWDEQFF. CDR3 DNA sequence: TGTGCCAGCAGCCCGGGACTAGGGACATGGGATGAGCAGTTCTTC.

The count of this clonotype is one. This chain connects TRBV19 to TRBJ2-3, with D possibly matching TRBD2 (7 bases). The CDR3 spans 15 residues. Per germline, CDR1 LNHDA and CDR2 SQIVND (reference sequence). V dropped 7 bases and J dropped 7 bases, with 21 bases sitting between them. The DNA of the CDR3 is TGTGCCAGTATGGGATCTAGCGGAAGGGGGTATACGCAGTATTTT. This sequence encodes CASMGSSGRGYTQYF.

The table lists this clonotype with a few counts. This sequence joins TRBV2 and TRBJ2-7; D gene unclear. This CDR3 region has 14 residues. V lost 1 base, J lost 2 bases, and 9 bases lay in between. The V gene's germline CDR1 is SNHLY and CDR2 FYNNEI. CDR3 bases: TGTGCCAGCAGTGAAGATGGGCCTACCTACGAGCAGTACTTC. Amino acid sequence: CASSEDGPTYEQYF.

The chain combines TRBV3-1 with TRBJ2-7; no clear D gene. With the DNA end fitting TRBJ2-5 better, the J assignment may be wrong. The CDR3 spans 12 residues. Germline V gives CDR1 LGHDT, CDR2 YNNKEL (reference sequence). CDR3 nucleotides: TGTGCCAGCGGAGCGCGAAAAGAGACCCAGTACTTC. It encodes CASGARKETQYF.

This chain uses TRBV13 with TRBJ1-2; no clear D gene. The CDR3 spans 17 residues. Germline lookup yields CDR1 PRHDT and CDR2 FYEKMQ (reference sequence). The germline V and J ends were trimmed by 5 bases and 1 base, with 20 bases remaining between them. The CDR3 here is CASSQAAASYLNYGYTF. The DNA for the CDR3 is TGTGCCAGCAGCCAGGCGGCAGCCTCTTACCTTAACTATGGCTACACCTTC.

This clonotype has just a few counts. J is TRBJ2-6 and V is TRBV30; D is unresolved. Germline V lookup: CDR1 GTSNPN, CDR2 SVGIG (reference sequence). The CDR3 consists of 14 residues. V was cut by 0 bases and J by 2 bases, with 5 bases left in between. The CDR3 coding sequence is TGTGCCTGGAGTGTAGTAGCTGGGGCCAACGTCCTGACTTTC. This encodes CAWSVVAGANVLTF.

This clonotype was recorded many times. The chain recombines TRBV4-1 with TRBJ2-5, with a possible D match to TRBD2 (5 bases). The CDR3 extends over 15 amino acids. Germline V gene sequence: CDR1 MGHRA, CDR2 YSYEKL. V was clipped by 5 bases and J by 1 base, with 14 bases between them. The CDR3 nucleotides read TGCGCCAGCAGCTTTCGGTACAGCGGCCAAGAGACCCAGTACTTC. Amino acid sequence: CASSFRYSGQETQYF.

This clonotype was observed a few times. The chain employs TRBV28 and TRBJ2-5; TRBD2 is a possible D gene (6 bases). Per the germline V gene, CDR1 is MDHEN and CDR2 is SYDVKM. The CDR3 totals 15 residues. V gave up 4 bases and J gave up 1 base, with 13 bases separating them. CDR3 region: CASSSQAGFQETQYF. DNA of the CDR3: TGTGCCAGCAGTTCTCAGGCGGGATTCCAAGAGACCCAGTACTTC.

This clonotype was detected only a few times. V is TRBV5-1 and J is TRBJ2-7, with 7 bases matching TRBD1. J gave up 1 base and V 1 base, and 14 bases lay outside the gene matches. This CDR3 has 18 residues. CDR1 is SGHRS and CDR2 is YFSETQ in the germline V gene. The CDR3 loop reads CASSLYSLRDSSSYEQYF. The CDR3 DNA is TGCGCCAGCAGCTTGTATTCTCTCCGGGACAGCTCATCCTACGAGCAGTACTTC.

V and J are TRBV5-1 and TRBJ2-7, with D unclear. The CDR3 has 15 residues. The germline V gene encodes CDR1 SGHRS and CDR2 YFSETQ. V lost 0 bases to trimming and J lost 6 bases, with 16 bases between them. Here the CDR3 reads CASSLGPLGTGEQYF. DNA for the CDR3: TGCGCCAGCAGCTTGGGGCCCTTGGGTACTGGCGAGCAGTACTTC.

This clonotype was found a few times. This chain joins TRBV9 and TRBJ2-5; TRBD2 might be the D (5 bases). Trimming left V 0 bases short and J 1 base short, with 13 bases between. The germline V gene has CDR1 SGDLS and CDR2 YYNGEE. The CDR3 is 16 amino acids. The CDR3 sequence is CASSVGGQNLQETQYF. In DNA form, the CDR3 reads TGTGCCAGCAGCGTAGGCGGGCAGAACCTCCAAGAGACCCAGTACTTC.

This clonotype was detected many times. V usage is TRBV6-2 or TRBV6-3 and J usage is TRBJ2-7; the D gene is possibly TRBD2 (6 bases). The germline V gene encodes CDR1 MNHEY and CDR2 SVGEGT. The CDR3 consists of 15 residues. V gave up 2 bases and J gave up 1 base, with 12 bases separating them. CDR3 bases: TGTGCCAGCAGTTACCCAGGTCGGGGGTCCTACGAGCAGTACTTC. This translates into CASSYPGRGSYEQYF.

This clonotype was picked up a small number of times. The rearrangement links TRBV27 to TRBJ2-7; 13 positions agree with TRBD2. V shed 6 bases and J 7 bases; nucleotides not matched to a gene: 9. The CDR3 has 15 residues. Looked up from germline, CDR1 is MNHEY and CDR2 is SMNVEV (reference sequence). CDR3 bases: TGTGCCAGCAGCAGCGGGACTAGCGGGAAGGGAGAGCAGTACTTC. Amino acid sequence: CASSSGTSGKGEQYF.

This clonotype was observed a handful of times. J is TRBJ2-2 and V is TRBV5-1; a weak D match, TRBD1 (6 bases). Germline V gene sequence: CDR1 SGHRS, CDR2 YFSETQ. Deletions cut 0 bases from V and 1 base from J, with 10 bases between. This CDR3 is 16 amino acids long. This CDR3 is CASSLATGRNTGELFF. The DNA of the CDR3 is TGCGCCAGCAGCTTGGCGACAGGCCGGAACACCGGGGAGCTGTTTTTT.

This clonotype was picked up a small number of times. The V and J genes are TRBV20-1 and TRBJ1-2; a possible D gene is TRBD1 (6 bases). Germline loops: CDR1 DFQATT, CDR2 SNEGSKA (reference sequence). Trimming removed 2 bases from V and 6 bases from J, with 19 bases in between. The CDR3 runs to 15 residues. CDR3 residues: CSARINSGVRNGYTF. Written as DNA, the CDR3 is TGCAGTGCTAGAATTAACTCAGGGGTGCGGAATGGCTACACCTTC.

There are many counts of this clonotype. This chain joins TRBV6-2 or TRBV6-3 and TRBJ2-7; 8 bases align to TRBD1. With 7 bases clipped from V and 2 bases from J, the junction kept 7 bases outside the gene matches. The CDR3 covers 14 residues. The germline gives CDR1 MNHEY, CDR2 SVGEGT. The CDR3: CASKPGQGTYEQYF. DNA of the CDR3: TGTGCCAGCAAACCCGGACAGGGAACCTACGAGCAGTACTTC.